The source of this TCR beta chain is a study of shared clonotypes between healthy human individuals (dated by TCRdb to about 2020). General notes on the study: Three men and a couple of women, aged 18 to 49 years, made up the cohort. Each donor's leukapheresis produced roughly between roughly 0.85 and 9.5 billion PBMCs. To increase sequencing depth and limit assay-specific biases, different laboratories used diverse techniques to prepare libraries and sequence TCR repertoires. For each donor, three plates each were used for CD4 naive and CD4 memory, two plates were used for CD8 naive, and one plate was used for CD8 memory. The study deeply sequenced blood TCR repertoires of about 5 healthy adults to estimate repertoire size and the extent of clonotype sharing between individuals.

Spanning cysteine to phenylalanine, the CDR3 consists of 15 amino acids. CDR3 DNA is the only sequence kept; it has 45 bases, read in frame from the first base. The V and J ends are trimmed by 0 bases and 5 bases, leaving 11 bases between them. CDR1 and CDR2, per the germline V gene (reference sequence), are SEHNR and FQNEAQ. Using the deep immunoSEQ assay, TCR CDR3 regions were amplified from genomic DNA by multiplex PCR. Extracted genomic DNA from each cell subset was spread evenly across all wells of several immunoSEQ 96-well plates, with each plate serving as a replicate. For sorted subsets, approximately 210 ng genomic DNA, equal to 30,000 to 35,000 T cell genomes, was loaded into each replicate PCR. Purified libraries were measured with a Qubit 3.0 fluorometer, size-checked on a Bioanalyzer 2100, and measured again with the KAPA Library Quantification kit. Every immunoSEQ 96-well plate was sequenced on a separate single-read 150-cycle Illumina NextSeq 550 flow cell. As for the original processing: Because only junctional sequences without quality scores were contained in the immunoSEQ output, filtering matching that applied to full-length reads could not be performed. Sequences were annotated with PyIR, a Python wrapper for IgBLAST v1.9, using IMGT germline references to assign V/J genes and CDR3. Reads were filtered out if the reads had weak V/J assignments (E-value above 1e-6), no CDR3, stop codons, out-of-frame junctions, or ambiguous translated residues. A V3J clonotype was defined by an identical inferred V gene, J gene, and CDR3 amino acid sequence. Percentage overlap between repertoires was calculated by dividing the number of shared unique clonotypes by the size of the smaller repertoire. Repertoire richness was assessed with RTK rarefaction, the Chao1 estimator, and Recon v2.1 estimates of unobserved clonotypes. For all TCRbeta clonotypes obtained by the gDNA method from a few donors, generation probabilities were computed with OLGA. In TCRdb, the immuneACCESS table is reduced to in-frame sequences with V and J assigned. These tables do not hold every clone; where another copy was compared, an unresolved V gene accounts for under half, and the others remain unexplained. The DNA was the basis for D and trimming; V, J and clone size are from that table. The table for this sample lists fewer than 350,000 clones; more than 75% of them were counted only once. The ten largest clones capture 16% of the sample.

The research as a whole found: Pairwise subsampling indicated that sequencing depth was expected to affect the degree of clonotype sharing among donors. Estimated clonotype richness was generally larger for naive than for memory subsets. When four donors were compared, the shared fraction of clonotypes was about 5.5% for naive CD4, approximately 3.5% for naive CD8, roughly 2.5% for memory CD4, and less than 0.5% for memory CD8. Clonotypes shared by all four sorted-subset donors showed higher generation probabilities than non-shared clonotypes. Even with the large sequencing depth, rarefaction of the sorted-subset datasets indicated that sequencing was incomplete. Sampling was restricted to blood, and TCR repertoires in tissues likely differ from the TCR repertoires found in blood. The small number of donors limited the genetic and exposure-history diversity represented.

This clone was recorded only once. Its antigen remains unidentified. Base quality data are lacking; no much larger clone is found one base away. The donors were healthy, HIV-negative adults who had no recently reported acute infections or vaccinations. Every donor was a Caucasian adult living in Nashville, Tennessee, USA. CD8 memory samples combined magnetically selected CD45RO+ cells with CCR7-negative CD45RA+ effector memory (TemRA) cells. After blood collection by leukapheresis, PBMCs were isolated using Ficoll-Histopaque density gradient centrifugation and then cryopreserved in the vapor phase of liquid nitrogen. Analytical flow cytometry was used to check the purity and quantity of each magnetically sorted T cell population. Each sorted fraction had its genomic DNA isolated and then quantified by UV absorbance on a Nanodrop 2000c.

The sample consisted of memory CD8+ T cells sorted from blood. This specimen's cell subset or site label, per the study, means: CD45RO+ cells pooled with CCR7-negative TemRA cells. This receptor was taken from a man aged 18 to 35 in good health. The sequence is built from TRBV7-9 and TRBJ2-1; TRBD2 is a possible D gene, resting on 6 matching bases. DNA sequence: TGTGCCAGCAGCTTAGCGGGAGCGGGTGACAATGAGCAGTTCTTC. This codes for CASSLAGAGDNEQFF.